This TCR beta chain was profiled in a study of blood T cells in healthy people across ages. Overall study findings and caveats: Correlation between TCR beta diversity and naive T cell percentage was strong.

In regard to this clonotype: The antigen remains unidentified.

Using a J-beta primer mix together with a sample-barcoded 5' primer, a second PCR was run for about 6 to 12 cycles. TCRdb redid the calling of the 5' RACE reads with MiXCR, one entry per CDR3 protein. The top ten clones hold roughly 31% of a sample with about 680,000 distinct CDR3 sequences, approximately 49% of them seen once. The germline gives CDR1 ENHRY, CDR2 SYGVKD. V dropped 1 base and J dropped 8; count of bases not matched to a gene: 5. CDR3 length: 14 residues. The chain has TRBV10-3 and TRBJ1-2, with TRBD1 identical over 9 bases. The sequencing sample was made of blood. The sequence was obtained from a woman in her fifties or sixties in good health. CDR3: CAISEYRDRDGYTF. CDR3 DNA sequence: TGTGCCATCAGTGAGTACCGGGACAGGGACGGCTACACCTTC.